This entry lists 8 T cell receptor beta chains sequenced from one sample in a study of T-cell reconstitution after alpha-beta-depleted transplantation in children. The TCRbeta library was prepared with unique molecular identifiers. TCRdb called the PCR reads again in MiXCR, with one record for every CDR3 protein. There are almost 500,000 distinct CDR3 sequences in the sample; roughly 10% occur only once, and approximately 2% lies in the top ten. The sequences come from PBMCs, collected before TCRalphabeta/CD19-depleted stem cell transplant. The receptor source for this set is a child aged 2 to 10 with inherited bone marrow failure, due to receive a stem cell transplant.

This clonotype was recorded at least ten times. The chain recombines TRBV12-3 or TRBV12-4 with TRBJ1-4; maybe TRBD1 (6 bases). V gave up 5 bases and J gave up 4 bases, with 11 bases separating them. The CDR3 sequence is 14 residues long. This chain's CDR3 is CASSPDRSNEKLFF. CDR3 sequence (DNA): TGTGCCAGCAGTCCCGACAGGAGTAATGAAAAACTGTTTTTT.

This clonotype has a count of ten or more. V is TRBV20-1 and J is TRBJ1-2; the D gene is possibly TRBD1 (5 bases). The CDR3 has 13 amino acids. Germline V gene data show CDR1 as DFQATT and CDR2 as SNEGSKA (reference sequence). Trimming stripped 4 bases from V and 6 bases from J, with 15 bases between. The CDR3 DNA sequence: TGCAGTGCTAAAAGGACGAGGGGACATGGCTACACCTTC. This encodes CSAKRTRGHGYTF.

This clonotype was counted at least ten times. The genes are TRBV29-1 and TRBJ1-4, with D possibly TRBD1 on 5 matching bases. Germline-derived CDR1 and CDR2 are SQVTM and ANQGSEA. The CDR3 has 13 amino acids. V was clipped by 6 bases and J by 4 bases, with 12 bases between them. CDR3 protein: CSVGRGVNEKLFF. The CDR3 DNA is TGCAGCGTGGGGCGAGGGGTTAATGAAAAACTGTTTTTT.

The chain combines TRBV7-9 with TRBJ2-5; 9 nucleotides line up with TRBD1. This CDR3 region has 14 residues. V dropped 6 bases and J dropped 5; count of bases not matched to a gene: 7. Germline-derived CDR1 and CDR2 are SEHNR and FQNEAQ (reference sequence). The CDR3 sequence is CASRSRDRDETQYF. As DNA, the CDR3 is TGTGCCAGCAGGTCTCGGGACAGGGATGAGACCCAGTACTTC.

The table lists this clonotype with a few counts. The genes are TRBV6-2 or TRBV6-3 and TRBJ2-5, with 7 bases lining up with TRBD2. This CDR3 contains 13 residues. The germline V gene has CDR1 MNHEY and CDR2 SVGEGT. Germline trimming cut 2 bases from V and 5 bases from J; bases unmatched to any gene: 2. The CDR3: CASSYLLAETQYF. In nucleotides, the CDR3 is TGTGCCAGCAGTTACCTACTAGCGGAGACCCAGTACTTC.

V usage is TRBV29-1 and J usage is TRBJ2-5, with a weak D call TRBD1 (5 bases). CDR3 length: 17 residues. Between the trimmed V and J ends, which lost 0 bases and 0 bases, there was a span of 17 bases. Germline V gene lookup returns CDR1 SQVTM and CDR2 ANQGSEA. The CDR3 spells CSVEDIGAPTDQETQYF. CDR3 nucleotides: TGCAGCGTTGAAGATATAGGGGCCCCGACCGACCAAGAGACCCAGTACTTC. Supplemented by reference TRBV29-1 and TRBJ2-5, the full variable domain reads SAVISQKPSRDICQRGTSLTIQCQVDSQVTMMFWYRQQPGQSLTLIATANQGSEATYESGFVIDKFPISRPNLTFSTLTVSNMSPEDSSIYLCSVEDIGAPTDQETQYFGPGTRLLVL.

The chain uses TRBV5-4 and TRBJ2-3; D not certain. V dropped 3 bases and J dropped 3 bases, with 14 bases sitting between them. Germline V CDR1 and CDR2: SGHNT, YYREEE (reference sequence). The length of the CDR3 is 15 residues. The CDR3 nucleotides are TGTGCCAGCAGCTCGGACCTCTATGGTACAGATACGCAGTATTTT. It yields the protein CASSSDLYGTDTQYF. The full variable domain, completed using reference TRBV5-4 and TRBJ2-3, is ETGVTQSPTHLIKTRGQQVTLRCSSQSGHNTVSWYQQALGQGPQFIFQYYREEENGRGNFPPRFSGLQFPNYSSELNVNALELDDSALYLCASSSDLYGTDTQYFGPGTRLTVL.

This clonotype was picked up many times. The chain carries TRBV19 and TRBJ2-1, with 11 bases matching TRBD2. V lost 9 bases and J lost 3; bases outside the gene matches: 1. The germline V gene has CDR1 LNHDA and CDR2 SQIVND (reference sequence). The CDR3 runs to 13 residues. The CDR3 protein is CASTSGSYNEQFF. In DNA form, the CDR3 reads TGTGCCAGCACTAGCGGGAGCTACAATGAGCAGTTCTTC.